This T cell receptor (beta chain) was identified during a study of T cell repertoires in ileal Crohn's disease. Whole-study results and caveats: Active smokers at surgery had more clonal expansions than non-smokers.

About this clone: What it binds is not known.

The time point is: neoterminal ileum biopsy at postoperative endoscopy, about 6 months after surgery. The ends were cut back, 1 base at V and 2 bases at J, with 14 bases in the middle. The length of the CDR3 is 17 residues. CDR1 is LGHNA, CDR2 YSLEER, per germline. Repertoires were generated with immunoSEQ multiplex PCR, while TCRdb's copy carries only in-frame clones and drops some. The profile covers a few thousand clones, with roughly three quarters appearing a single time and approximately 18% taken by the ten largest. The sample comprised ileal tissue. The chain uses TRBV4-3 and TRBJ2-2; D is possibly TRBD1 (5 bases). The TCR sequence derives from an adult with Crohn's disease. Here the CDR3 DNA reads TGCGCCAGCAGCCAAGTCCAGGGCTCTCTAAACACCGGGGAGCTGTTTTTT. Protein sequence: CASSQVQGSLNTGELFF.